The 25 T cell receptor beta chains reported below all come from one sample, sequenced in a study of cytomegalovirus exposure and HLA in healthy donors. Both 60 Vbeta primers and 13 Jbeta primers went into the PCR. Only in-frame clones appear in the TCRdb table, and some are missing; sequencing was by immunoSEQ multiplex PCR. The table lists 120,000 or so clones, roughly 80% of them singletons. What was sequenced was PBMCs. These receptors originate from a female donor in good health and CMV-seronegative.

The rearrangement links TRBV7-9 to TRBJ1-4; D gene unclear. The germline gives CDR1 SEHNR, CDR2 FQNEAQ (reference sequence). The V and J ends lost 3 bases and 8 bases respectively, with 7 bases between them. This CDR3 region has 12 residues. This chain's CDR3 is CASSLEWEKLFF. For the CDR3, the DNA is TGTGCCAGCAGCTTGGAGTGGGAAAAACTGTTTTTT.

V is TRBV28 and J is TRBJ2-2; D unresolved. The CDR3 is 12 amino acids. Germline lookup yields CDR1 MDHEN and CDR2 SYDVKM. Between the trimmed V and J ends, which lost 5 bases and 4 bases, there was a span of 5 bases. As DNA, the CDR3 is TGTGCCAGCAGTCCAATCACCGGGGAGCTGTTTTTT. Amino acid sequence: CASSPITGELFF.

The count of this clone is one. The DNA for the CDR3 is TGTGCCAGCTCACAAGCGGACAGTCAAGGTTCACCCCTCCACTTT. Translation: CASSQADSQGSPLHF. The chain carries TRBV18 and TRBJ1-6; weak D call: TRBD1 (6 bases). The V gene lost 4 bases and the J gene lost 9 bases, with 16 bases spanning the gap. The CDR3 spans 15 residues. The germline V gene encodes CDR1 KGHSH and CDR2 LQKENI.

The chain recombines TRBV9 with TRBJ1-4; 9 bases map to TRBD1. The CDR3 sequence is 14 residues long. CDR1 is SGDLS, CDR2 YYNGEE, per germline. V trimming: 4 bases; J trimming: 7 bases; junction bases outside the gene matches: 5. CDR3 sequence (DNA): TGTGCCAGCAGCTTACAGGGGGCCGGTGAAAAACTGTTTTTT. It translates to CASSLQGAGEKLFF.

The chain carries TRBV27 and TRBJ1-4, with D maybe TRBD1 (6 bases). This CDR3 is 14 amino acids long. V lost 2 bases and J 8 bases, leaving 12 bases between the germline ends. Germline V gene lookup returns CDR1 MNHEY and CDR2 SMNVEV (reference sequence). This CDR3 is CASSLRAGVEKLFF. CDR3 nucleotides: TGTGCCAGCAGTTTAAGGGCAGGGGTGGAAAAACTGTTTTTT.

V and J are TRBV10-3 and TRBJ2-5; 7 bases are a match to TRBD1. The CDR3 loop spans 15 amino acids. Per germline, CDR1 ENHRY and CDR2 SYGVKD. The V and J ends lost 5 bases and 1 base, in that order; junction bases with no gene match: 7. CDR3 region: CAISPTDRVQETQYF. CDR3 nucleotides: TGTGCCATCAGTCCAACTGACAGGGTCCAAGAGACCCAGTACTTC.

The chain uses TRBV27 and TRBJ1-1; possibly TRBD1 for D (6 bases). Germline V lookup: CDR1 MNHEY, CDR2 SMNVEV (reference sequence). CDR3 size: 14 residues. V dropped 5 bases and J dropped 0 bases, with 10 bases sitting between them. In DNA, the CDR3 is TGTGCCAGCAGTCCGGACAGAATGAACACTGAAGCTTTCTTT. Amino acids: CASSPDRMNTEAFF.

The rearrangement links TRBV11-2 to TRBJ2-7; D is uncertain. This CDR3 is built from 13 residues. Trimming stripped 3 bases from V and 0 bases from J, with 6 bases between. Germline V CDR1 and CDR2: SGHAT, FQNNGV. The CDR3 DNA reads as TGTGCCAGCAGCTTGATCGGCTCCTACGAGCAGTACTTC. Amino acid sequence: CASSLIGSYEQYF.

CDR3 loop: CAWNTGDHQPQHF. The CDR3 coding sequence is TGTGCCTGGAACACAGGGGACCATCAGCCCCAGCATTTT. V and J are TRBV30 and TRBJ1-5; 7 bases are a match to TRBD1. Germline assignment: CDR1 GTSNPN and CDR2 SVGIG (reference sequence). The CDR3 contains 13 residues. J lost 5 bases, V lost 4 bases, and 5 bases had no gene match.

The gene calls are TRBV2 and TRBJ2-3; 12 nucleotides line up with TRBD1. J gave up 4 bases and V 10 bases, and 12 bases lay outside the gene matches. The CDR3 consists of 16 residues. The germline CDR1 and CDR2 sequences are SNHLY and FYNNEI. CDR3 in DNA: TGTGCCACGAGGAGATGGGACAGGGGGCCCGCAGATACGCAGTATTTT. Translated, it gives CATRRWDRGPADTQYF.

The chain links TRBV11-3 to TRBJ2-2; D not resolved. The germline gives CDR1 SGHNT, CDR2 YENEEA. The V end was cut by 5 bases, the J end by 3 bases, with 10 bases between. CDR3 size: 14 residues. CDR3: CASSRRGDTGELFF. CDR3 nucleotides: TGTGCCAGCAGCCGCCGAGGCGACACCGGGGAGCTGTTTTTT.

V usage is TRBV6-1 and J usage is TRBJ2-1; perhaps TRBD2 as D (7 bases). Trimming left V 5 bases short and J 7 bases short, with 18 bases between. CDR1 is MNHNS, CDR2 SASEGT, per germline. This CDR3 has 15 amino acids. The CDR3 DNA is TGTGCCAGCAGTCTGGGACGGGGGGCCCTAAATGAGCAGTTCTTC. It yields the protein CASSLGRGALNEQFF.

The J gene is TRBJ1-1, the V gene TRBV27; maybe TRBD1 (5 bases). Trimming took off 8 bases at V and 1 base at J, with 8 bases between the two ends. Germline V gene data show CDR1 as MNHEY and CDR2 as SMNVEV (reference sequence). CDR3 length equals 12 residues. The CDR3: CASGTGNTEAFF. For the CDR3, the DNA is TGTGCCAGCGGAACAGGGAACACTGAAGCTTTCTTT.

The chain carries TRBV5-4 and TRBJ1-1; 9 nucleotides match TRBD1. Germline V gene lookup returns CDR1 SGHNT and CDR2 YYREEE (reference sequence). V gave up 6 bases and J gave up 4 bases; unmatched junction bases: 19. The CDR3 loop spans 18 amino acids. CDR3 protein: CASTTGGTGSAAGTEAFF. The CDR3 DNA follows: TGTGCCAGCACCACCGGGGGGACAGGGTCGGCCGCCGGCACTGAAGCTTTCTTT.

This rearrangement joins TRBV9 to TRBJ2-5; D might be TRBD1 (5 bases). Trimming stripped 0 bases from V and 2 bases from J, with 8 bases between. CDR1 is SGDLS, CDR2 YYNGEE, per germline. The CDR3 sequence is 14 residues long. In nucleotides, the CDR3 is TGTGCCAGCAGCGTAGCTGGACAACAAGAGACCCAGTACTTC. Translated: CASSVAGQQETQYF.

V usage is TRBV5-1 and J usage is TRBJ2-7; a weak D match, TRBD2 (5 bases). This CDR3 spans 14 amino acids. Germline lookup yields CDR1 SGHRS and CDR2 YFSETQ. Trimming shortened V by 7 bases and J by 0 bases, and 14 bases separated the two germline ends. In DNA form, the CDR3 reads TGCGCCAGCGGGGAGAGCCCGAGCTCCTACGAGCAGTACTTC. Translating it yields CASGESPSSYEQYF.

A few counts support this clone. J is TRBJ1-2 and V is TRBV7-3; possibly TRBD1 for D (5 bases). CDR1 SGHTA and CDR2 FQGTGA come from the germline V gene. The CDR3 covers 15 residues. V lost 1 base to trimming and J lost 5 bases, with 14 bases between them. Here the CDR3 reads CASSLRRGSLYGYTF. DNA for the CDR3: TGTGCCAGCAGCTTAAGGAGGGGCTCTCTTTATGGCTACACCTTC.

The chain combines TRBV2 with TRBJ2-1, with a possible D match to TRBD1 (5 bases). The CDR3 runs 13 residues. Deletions cut 1 base from V and 14 bases from J, with 15 bases between. CDR1 SNHLY and CDR2 FYNNEI come from the germline V gene. CDR3 coding DNA: TGTGCCAGCAGTGAAGAGAGCCAGGGTAACGAGTTCTTC. Encoded protein: CASSEESQGNEFF. Variable domain in full (rest from reference TRBV2 and TRBJ2-1): EPEVTQTPSHQVTQMGQEVILRCVPISNHLYFYWYRQILGQKVEFLVSFYNNEISEKSEIFDDQFSVERPDGSNFTLKIRSTKLEDSAMYFCASSEESQGNEFFGPGTRLTVL.

V gene TRBV28 combines with J gene TRBJ1-2; D ambiguous. The CDR3 is 13 amino acids. Germline values: CDR1 MDHEN, CDR2 SYDVKM. V was cut by 6 bases and J by 2 bases, with 10 bases left in between. Here the CDR3 DNA reads TGTGCCAGCAGCTTCGACACCAACTATGGCTACACCTTC. This encodes CASSFDTNYGYTF.

On this clone itself: A junction boundary mismatches the germline segment, possibly from a read error. The chain employs TRBV7-9 and TRBJ2-7, with 13 positions matching TRBD2. The CDR3 totals 15 residues. CDR1 is SEHNR and CDR2 is FQNEAQ in the germline V gene (reference sequence). The CDR3 sequence: CSSSPGLAGTYEQYF. The CDR3 region has the DNA TGTTCCAGCAGCCCGGGACTAGCGGGAACCTACGAGCAGTACTTC.

V is TRBV19 and J is TRBJ2-1; TRBD2 agrees at 11 bases. Trimming removed 9 bases from V and 6 bases from J; junction bases left unmatched: 7. The CDR3 is 14 residues long. CDR1 and CDR2 from the germline V gene are LNHDA and SQIVND (reference sequence). The CDR3 loop is CASNLAGGRNEQFF. The CDR3 bases are TGTGCCAGCAACCTAGCGGGGGGCCGCAATGAGCAGTTCTTC.

This clone was seen just once. CDR3 nucleotide sequence: TGTGCCAGTCAACAGGGATCCGAGCAGTACTTC. Translated: CASQQGSEQYF. This rearrangement joins TRBV18 to TRBJ2-7, with D maybe TRBD1 (6 bases). Deletions cut 9 bases from V and 6 bases from J, with 12 bases between. The germline CDR1 and CDR2 sequences are KGHSH and LQKENI. This CDR3 spans 11 amino acids.

J is TRBJ2-5 and V is TRBV5-1, with a possible D match to TRBD2 (6 bases). The germline V gene encodes CDR1 SGHRS and CDR2 YFSETQ. The ends were cut back, 2 bases at V and 3 bases at J, with 11 bases in the middle. The CDR3 has 14 residues. Here the CDR3 DNA reads TGCGCCAGCAGCTTATTCTCGGGGGAAGAGACCCAGTACTTC. This encodes CASSLFSGEETQYF.

This clone was observed a few times. This chain uses TRBV30 with TRBJ1-3; D ambiguous. CDR3 size: 11 residues. CDR1 GTSNPN and CDR2 SVGIG come from the germline V gene (reference sequence). Trimming pared 3 bases from V and 8 bases from J, leaving 8 bases between. CDR3 amino acids: CAWSPLDTIYF. The DNA for the CDR3 is TGTGCCTGGAGCCCTCTAGACACCATATATTTT.

This clone occurred once. The rearrangement uses TRBV6-1 and TRBJ2-5, with D possibly being TRBD2 (5 bases). Trimming took 1 base from V and 2 from J, leaving 17 bases between them. This CDR3 has 17 residues. The germline gives CDR1 MNHNS, CDR2 SASEGT. In DNA, the CDR3 is TGTGCCAGCAGTGAAGTCGGGGTCGGGCGTAGTCAAGAGACCCAGTACTTC. Translated, it gives CASSEVGVGRSQETQYF.